This paragraph reports one TCR beta chain. Its target is not known. The sample belongs to a study of cytomegalovirus exposure and HLA in healthy donors. General study findings and limits: Several top significant clusters appeared, in a later analysis, to be linked to common viral pathogens.

PCR involved 60 Vbeta and 13 Jbeta primers. Produced via immunoSEQ multiplex PCR; TCRdb's table is partial and in-frame only. This sample has 40,000 or so clones, with approximately 60% found just once. This CDR3 has 14 amino acids. CDR1 is SGHRS and CDR2 is YFSETQ in the germline V gene. The J segment lost 4 bases and the V segment lost 4 bases, leaving 6 bases of the junction unmatched. The sequence was collected from a human donor in good health. The sample taken for sequencing was PBMCs. The chain couples TRBV5-1 to TRBJ2-3; 7 bases are a match to TRBD1. CDR3 in DNA: TGCGCCAGCAGCGCCGACAGGGTCCCAGATACGCAGTATTTT. Translating gives CASSADRVPDTQYF.